This T cell receptor (beta chain) comes out of a study of cytomegalovirus exposure and HLA in healthy donors. Study details: Among about 179 million T cells, an earlier analysis found about 100 million unique TCR beta sequences. General study findings and limits: Relative to the roughly 690-donor mean, N-insertions were reportedly fewer in an Asian-associated ancestry cluster in a later analysis. Researchers had no immune exposure information except CMV serostatus available.

Primers included in the PCR were 60 Vbeta and 13 Jbeta primers. The table came from immunoSEQ multiplex PCR; TCRdb's copy has only in-frame clones and leaves some out. The table lists about 130,000 clones, just over 70% of them singletons. V gave up 6 bases and J gave up 8 bases; unmatched junction bases: 6. Germline V gene lookup returns CDR1 KGHSH and CDR2 LQKENI. The CDR3 covers 13 residues. Of note for this clone: Its antigen is still unknown.

The sequencing input was PBMCs. J is TRBJ1-4 and V is TRBV18; 7 bases are a match to TRBD1. The origin of this receptor is a woman aged 55-70 years in good health and CMV-seropositive. CDR3 sequence: CASSLGQEEKLFF. CDR3 nucleotides: TGTGCCAGCTCCCTCGGACAGGAGGAAAAACTGTTTTTT.